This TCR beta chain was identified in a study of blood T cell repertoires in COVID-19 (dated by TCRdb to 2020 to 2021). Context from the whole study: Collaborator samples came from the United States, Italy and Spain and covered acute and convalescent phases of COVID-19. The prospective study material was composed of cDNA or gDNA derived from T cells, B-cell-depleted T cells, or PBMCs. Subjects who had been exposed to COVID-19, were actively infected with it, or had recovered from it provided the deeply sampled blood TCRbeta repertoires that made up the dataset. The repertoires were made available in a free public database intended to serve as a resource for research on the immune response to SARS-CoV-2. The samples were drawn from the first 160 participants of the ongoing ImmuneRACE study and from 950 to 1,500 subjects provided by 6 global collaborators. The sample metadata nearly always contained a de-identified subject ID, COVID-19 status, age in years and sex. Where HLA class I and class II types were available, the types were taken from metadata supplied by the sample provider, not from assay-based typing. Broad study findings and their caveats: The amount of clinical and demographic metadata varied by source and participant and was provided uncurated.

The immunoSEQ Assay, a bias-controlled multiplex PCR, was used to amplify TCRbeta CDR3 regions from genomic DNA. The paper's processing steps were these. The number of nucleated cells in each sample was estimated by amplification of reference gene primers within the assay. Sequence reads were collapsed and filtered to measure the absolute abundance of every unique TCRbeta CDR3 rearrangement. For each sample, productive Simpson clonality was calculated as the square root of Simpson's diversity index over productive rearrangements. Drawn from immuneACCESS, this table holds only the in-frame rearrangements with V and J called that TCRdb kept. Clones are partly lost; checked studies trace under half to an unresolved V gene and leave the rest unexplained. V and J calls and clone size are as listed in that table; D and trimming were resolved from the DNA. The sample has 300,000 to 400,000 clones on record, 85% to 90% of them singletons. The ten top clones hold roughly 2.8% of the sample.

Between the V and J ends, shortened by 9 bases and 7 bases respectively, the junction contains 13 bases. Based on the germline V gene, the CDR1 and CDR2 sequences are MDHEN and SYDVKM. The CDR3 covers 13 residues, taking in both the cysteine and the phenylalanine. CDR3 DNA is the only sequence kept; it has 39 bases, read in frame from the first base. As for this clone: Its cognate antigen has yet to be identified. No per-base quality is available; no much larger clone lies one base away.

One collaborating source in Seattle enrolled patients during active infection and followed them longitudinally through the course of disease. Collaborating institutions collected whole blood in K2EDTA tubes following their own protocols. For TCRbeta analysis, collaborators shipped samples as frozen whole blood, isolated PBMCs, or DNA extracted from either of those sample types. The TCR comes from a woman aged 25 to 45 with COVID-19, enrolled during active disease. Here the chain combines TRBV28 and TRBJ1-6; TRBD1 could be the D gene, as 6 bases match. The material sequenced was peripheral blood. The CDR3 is CASYGRGNSPLHF. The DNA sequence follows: TGTGCCAGTTATGGCAGGGGAAATTCACCCCTCCACTTT. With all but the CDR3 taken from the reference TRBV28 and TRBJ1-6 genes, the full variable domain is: DVKVTQSSRYLVKRTGEKVFLECVQDMDHENMFWYRQDPGLGLRLIYFSYDVKMKEKGDIPEGYSVSREKKERFSLILESASTNQTSMYLCASYGRGNSPLHFGNGTRLTVT.